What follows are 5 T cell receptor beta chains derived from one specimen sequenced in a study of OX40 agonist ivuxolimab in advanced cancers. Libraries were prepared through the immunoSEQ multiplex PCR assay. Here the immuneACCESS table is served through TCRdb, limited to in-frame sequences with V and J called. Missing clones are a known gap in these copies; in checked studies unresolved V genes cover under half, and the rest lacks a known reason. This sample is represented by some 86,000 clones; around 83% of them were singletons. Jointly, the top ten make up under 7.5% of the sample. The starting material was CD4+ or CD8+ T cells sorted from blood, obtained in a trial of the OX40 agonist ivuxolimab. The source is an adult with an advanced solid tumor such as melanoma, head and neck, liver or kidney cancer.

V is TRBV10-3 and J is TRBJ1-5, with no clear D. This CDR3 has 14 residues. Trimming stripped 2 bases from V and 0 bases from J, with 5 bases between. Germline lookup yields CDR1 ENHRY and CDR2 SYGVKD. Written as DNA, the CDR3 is TGTGCCATCAGTGAGGGGAGTAGCAATCAGCCCCAGCATTTT. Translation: CAISEGSSNQPQHF.

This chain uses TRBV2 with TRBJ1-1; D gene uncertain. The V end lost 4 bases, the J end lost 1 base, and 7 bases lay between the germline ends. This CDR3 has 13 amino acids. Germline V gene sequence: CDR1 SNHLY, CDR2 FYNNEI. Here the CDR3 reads CASSATGNTEAFF. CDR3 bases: TGTGCCAGCAGTGCGACGGGGAACACTGAAGCTTTCTTT. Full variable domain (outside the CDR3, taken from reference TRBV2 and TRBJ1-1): EPEVTQTPSHQVTQMGQEVILRCVPISNHLYFYWYRQILGQKVEFLVSFYNNEISEKSEIFDDQFSVERPDGSNFTLKIRSTKLEDSAMYFCASSATGNTEAFFGQGTRLTVV.

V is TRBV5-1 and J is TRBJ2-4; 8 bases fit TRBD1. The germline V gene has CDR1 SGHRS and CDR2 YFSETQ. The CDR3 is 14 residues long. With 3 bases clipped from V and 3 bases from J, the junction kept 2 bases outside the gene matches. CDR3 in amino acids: CASSSTGGKNIQYF. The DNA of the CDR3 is TGCGCCAGCAGCTCCACAGGGGGCAAAAACATTCAGTACTTC.

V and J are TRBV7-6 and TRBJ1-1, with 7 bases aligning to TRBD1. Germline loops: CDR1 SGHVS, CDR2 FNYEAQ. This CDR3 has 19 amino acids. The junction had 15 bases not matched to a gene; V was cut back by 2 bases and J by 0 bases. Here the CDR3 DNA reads TGTGCCAGCAGCTTACGAGGGACAGTTTTATCCGGGGTGAACACTGAAGCTTTCTTT. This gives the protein CASSLRGTVLSGVNTEAFF.

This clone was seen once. The DNA for the CDR3 is TGTGCCAGCAGCTTAGATCGCCGGACGCAGTATTTT. It encodes CASSLDRRTQYF. This sequence joins TRBV11-3 and TRBJ2-3, with D unclear. The CDR3 sequence is 12 residues long. Per germline, CDR1 SGHNT and CDR2 YENEEA. Trimming removed 0 bases from V and 9 bases from J, with 7 bases in between.